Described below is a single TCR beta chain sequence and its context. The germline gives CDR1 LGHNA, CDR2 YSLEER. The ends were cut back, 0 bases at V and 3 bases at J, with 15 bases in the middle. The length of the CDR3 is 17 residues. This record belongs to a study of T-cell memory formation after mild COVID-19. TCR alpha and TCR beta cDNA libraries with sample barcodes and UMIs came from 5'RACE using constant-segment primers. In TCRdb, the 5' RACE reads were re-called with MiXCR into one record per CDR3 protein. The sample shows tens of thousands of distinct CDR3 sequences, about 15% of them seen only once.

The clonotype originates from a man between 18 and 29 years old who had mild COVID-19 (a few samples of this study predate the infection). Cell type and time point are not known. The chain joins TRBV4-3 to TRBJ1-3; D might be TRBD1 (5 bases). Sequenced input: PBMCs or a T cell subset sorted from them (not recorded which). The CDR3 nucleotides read TGCGCCAGCAGCCAAGAAGGGGAGGGGTTGTATGGAAACACCATATATTTT. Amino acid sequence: CASSQEGEGLYGNTIYF.